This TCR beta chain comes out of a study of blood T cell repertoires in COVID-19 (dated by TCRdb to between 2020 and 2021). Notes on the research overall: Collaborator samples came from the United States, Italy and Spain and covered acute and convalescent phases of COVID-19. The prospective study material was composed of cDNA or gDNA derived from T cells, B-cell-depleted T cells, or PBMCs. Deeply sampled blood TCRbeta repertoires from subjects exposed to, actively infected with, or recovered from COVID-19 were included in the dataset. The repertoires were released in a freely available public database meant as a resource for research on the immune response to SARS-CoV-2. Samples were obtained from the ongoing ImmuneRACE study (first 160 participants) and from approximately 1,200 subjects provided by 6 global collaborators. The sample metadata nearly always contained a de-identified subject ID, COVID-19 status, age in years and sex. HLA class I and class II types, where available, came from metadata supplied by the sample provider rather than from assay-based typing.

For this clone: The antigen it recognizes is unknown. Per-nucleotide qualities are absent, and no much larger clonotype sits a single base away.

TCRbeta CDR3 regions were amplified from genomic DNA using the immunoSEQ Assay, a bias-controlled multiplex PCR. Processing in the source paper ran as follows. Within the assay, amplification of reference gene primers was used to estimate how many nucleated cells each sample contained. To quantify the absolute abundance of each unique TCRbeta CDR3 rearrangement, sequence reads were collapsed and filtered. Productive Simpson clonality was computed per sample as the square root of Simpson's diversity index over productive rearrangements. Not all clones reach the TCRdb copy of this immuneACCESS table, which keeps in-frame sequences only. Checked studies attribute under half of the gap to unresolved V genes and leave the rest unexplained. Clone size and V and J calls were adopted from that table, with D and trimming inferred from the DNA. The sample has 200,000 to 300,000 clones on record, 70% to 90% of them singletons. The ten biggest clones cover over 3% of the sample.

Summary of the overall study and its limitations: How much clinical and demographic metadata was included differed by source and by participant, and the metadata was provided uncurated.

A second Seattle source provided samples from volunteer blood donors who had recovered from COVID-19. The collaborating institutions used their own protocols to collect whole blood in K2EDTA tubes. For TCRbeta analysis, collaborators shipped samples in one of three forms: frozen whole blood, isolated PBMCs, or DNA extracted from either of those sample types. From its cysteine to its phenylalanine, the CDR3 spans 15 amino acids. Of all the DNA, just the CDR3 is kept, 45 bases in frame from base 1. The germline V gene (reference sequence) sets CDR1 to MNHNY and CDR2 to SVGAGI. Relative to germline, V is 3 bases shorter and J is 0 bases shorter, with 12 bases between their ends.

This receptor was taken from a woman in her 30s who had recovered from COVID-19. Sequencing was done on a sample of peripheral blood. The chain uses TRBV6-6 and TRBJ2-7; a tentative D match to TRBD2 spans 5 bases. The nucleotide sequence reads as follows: TGTGCCAGCAGTTATACGGTAGGGAGCTCCTACGAGCAGTACTTC. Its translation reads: CASSYTVGSSYEQYF.